This TCR beta chain was captured by sequencing in a study of tumor-infiltrating lymphocytes in primary liver carcinoma. The researchers produced TCR beta cDNA from around 500 ng total RNA with a constant-region primer. Three nested multiplex PCR rounds, a slightly modified ARM-PCR, produced the libraries for TCR beta. Primers for the first two PCR rounds were TRBV1-TRBV30 forward primers and a C-beta reverse primer (about 9 cycles per round). TCRdb re-called the multiplex PCR reads through MiXCR, storing one row per CDR3 protein. The sample shows some 320,000 distinct CDR3 sequences, about 60% of them seen only once. Alongside blood RNA obtained from unsorted whole blood, germline DNA was also extracted. The CDR3 runs to 14 residues. In germline, CDR1 is SGHAT, CDR2 FQNNGV. As to this clonotype: Its antigen is still unknown. The CDR3 ends on some other residue instead of the conserved phenylalanine or tryptophan, so this is likely a read error.

General study findings and limits: Tumor region pairs outstripped tumor-adjacent and tumor-blood pairs in overlap.

The gene calls are TRBV11-2 and TRBJ2-1; TRBD1 or TRBD2 may be the D gene (6 bases each). The sequence was obtained from a man in his forties with primary liver carcinoma and hepatitis B virus infection. Sample: peripheral blood. The CDR3 coding sequence is TGTGCCGGCAGCCCGGAGATGGAGGGGGGTGAGCAGTTCCTC. Translated: CAGSPEMEGGEQFL.